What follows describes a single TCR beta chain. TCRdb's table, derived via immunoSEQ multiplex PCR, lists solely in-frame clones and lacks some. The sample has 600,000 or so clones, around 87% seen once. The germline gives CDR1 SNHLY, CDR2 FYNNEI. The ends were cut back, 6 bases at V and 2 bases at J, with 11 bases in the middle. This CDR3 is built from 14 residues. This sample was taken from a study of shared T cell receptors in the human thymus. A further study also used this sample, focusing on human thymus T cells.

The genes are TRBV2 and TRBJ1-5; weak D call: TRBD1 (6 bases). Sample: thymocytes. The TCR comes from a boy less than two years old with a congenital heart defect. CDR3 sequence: CASRPGGRNQPQHF. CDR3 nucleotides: TGTGCCAGCAGACCTGGGGGCCGCAATCAGCCCCAGCATTTT.